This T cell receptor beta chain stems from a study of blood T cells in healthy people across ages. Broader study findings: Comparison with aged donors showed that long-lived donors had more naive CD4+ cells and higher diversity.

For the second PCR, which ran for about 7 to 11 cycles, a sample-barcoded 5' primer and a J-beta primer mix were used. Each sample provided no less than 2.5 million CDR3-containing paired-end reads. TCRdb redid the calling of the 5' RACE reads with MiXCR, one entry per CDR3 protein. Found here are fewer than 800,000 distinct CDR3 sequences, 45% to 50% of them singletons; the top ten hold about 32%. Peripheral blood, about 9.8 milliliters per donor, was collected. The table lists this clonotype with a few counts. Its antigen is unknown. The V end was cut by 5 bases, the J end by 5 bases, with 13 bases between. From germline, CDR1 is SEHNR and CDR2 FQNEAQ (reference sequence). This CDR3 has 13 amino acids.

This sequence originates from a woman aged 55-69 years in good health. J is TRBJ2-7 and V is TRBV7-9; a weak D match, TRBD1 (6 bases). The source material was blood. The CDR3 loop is CASSIGWDNEQYF. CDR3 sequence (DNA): TGTGCCAGCAGCATAGGGTGGGACAACGAGCAGTACTTC.